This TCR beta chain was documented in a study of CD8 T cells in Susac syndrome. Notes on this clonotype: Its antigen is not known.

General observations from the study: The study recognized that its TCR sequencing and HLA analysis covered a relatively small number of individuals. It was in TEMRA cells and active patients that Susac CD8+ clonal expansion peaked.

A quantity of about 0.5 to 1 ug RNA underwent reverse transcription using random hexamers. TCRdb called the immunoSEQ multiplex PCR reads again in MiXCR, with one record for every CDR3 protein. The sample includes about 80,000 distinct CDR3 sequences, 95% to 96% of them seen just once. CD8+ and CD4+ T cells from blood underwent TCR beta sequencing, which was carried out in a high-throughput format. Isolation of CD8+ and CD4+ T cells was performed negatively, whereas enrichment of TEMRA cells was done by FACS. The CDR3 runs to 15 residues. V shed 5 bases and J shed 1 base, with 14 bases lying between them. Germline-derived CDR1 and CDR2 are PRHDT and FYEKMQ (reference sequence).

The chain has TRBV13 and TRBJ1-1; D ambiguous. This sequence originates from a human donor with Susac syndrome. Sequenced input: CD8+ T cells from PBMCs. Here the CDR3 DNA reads TGTGCCAGCAGCGCCCGGACGGACTCGAACACTGAAGCTTTCTTT. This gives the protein CASSARTDSNTEAFF.